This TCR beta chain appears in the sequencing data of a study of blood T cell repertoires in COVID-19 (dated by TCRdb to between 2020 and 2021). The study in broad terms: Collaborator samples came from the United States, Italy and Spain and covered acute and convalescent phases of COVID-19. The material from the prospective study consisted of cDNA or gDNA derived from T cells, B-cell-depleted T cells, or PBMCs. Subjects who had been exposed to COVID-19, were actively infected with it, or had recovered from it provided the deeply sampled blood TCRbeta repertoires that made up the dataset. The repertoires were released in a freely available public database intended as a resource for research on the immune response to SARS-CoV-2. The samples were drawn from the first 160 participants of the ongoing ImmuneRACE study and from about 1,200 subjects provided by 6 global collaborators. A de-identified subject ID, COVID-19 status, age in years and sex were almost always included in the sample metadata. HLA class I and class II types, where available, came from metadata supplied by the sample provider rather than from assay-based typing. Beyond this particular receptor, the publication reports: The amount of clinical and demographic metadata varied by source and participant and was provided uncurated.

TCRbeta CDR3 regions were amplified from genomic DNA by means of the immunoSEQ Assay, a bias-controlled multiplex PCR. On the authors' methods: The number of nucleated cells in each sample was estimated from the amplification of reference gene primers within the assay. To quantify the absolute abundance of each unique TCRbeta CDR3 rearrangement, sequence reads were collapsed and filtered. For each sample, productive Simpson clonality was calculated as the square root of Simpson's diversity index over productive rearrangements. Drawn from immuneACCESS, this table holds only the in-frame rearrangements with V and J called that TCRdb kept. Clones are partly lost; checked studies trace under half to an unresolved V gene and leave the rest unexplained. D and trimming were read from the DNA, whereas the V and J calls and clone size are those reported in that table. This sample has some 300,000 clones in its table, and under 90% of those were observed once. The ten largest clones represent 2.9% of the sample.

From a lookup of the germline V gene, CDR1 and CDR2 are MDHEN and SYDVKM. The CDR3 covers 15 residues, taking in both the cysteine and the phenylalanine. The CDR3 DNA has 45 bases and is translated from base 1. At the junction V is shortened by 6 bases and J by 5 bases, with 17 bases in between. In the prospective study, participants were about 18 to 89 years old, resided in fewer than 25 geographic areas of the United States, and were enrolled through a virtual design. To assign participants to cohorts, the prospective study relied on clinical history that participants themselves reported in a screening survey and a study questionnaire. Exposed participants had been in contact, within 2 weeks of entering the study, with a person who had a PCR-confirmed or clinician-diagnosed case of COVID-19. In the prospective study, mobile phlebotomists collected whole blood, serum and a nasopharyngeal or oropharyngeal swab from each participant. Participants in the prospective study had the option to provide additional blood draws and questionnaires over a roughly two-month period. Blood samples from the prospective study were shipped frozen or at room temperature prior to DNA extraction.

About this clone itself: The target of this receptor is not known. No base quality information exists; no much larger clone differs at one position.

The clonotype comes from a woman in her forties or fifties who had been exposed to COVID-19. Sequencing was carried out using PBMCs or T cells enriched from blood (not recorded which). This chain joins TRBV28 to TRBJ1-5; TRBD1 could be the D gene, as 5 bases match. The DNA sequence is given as TGTGCCAGCAGCGGAGGTCCGGGGGAGGATCAGCCCCAGCATTTT. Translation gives CASSGGPGEDQPQHF. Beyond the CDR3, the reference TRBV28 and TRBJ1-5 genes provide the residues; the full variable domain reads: DVKVTQSSRYLVKRTGEKVFLECVQDMDHENMFWYRQDPGLGLRLIYFSYDVKMKEKGDIPEGYSVSREKKERFSLILESASTNQTSMYLCASSGGPGEDQPQHFGDGTRLSIL.